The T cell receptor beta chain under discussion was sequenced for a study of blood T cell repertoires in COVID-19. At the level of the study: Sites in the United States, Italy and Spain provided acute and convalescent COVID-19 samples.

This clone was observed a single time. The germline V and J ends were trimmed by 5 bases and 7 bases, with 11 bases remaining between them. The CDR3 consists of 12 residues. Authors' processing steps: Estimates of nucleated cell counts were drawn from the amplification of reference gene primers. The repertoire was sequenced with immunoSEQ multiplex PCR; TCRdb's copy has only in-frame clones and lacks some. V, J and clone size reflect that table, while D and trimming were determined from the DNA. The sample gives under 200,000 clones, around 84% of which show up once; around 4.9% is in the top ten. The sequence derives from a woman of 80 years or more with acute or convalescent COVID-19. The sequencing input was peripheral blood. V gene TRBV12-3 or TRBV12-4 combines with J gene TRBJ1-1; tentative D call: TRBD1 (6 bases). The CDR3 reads CASSERTVEAFF. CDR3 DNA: TGTGCCAGCAGTGAACGGACAGTTGAAGCTTTCTTT.